A selection of T cell receptor beta chains follows, all from one sample in a study of beta chain features in type 1 diabetes. The method was immunoSEQ multiplex PCR; TCRdb's version includes in-frame clones alone and lacks a portion of them. This sample has roughly 280,000 clones, with roughly 25% found just once. Material for sequencing was naive CD4+ T cells from blood. The receptors come from a woman aged 25 to 45 with type 1 diabetes. The CDR3 runs from the conserved cysteine through the conserved F or W. The D gene is left open where the match is weak. The size field is filled for only some rows; it gives once, few, many or a size class.

TRBV30,NA,TRBJ2-5,NA,TGTGCCTGGAGTGTACGAGTGGGGCCTCAAGAGACCCAGTACTTC,CAWSVRVGPQETQYF
TRBV9,few,TRBJ2-7,NA,TGTGCCAGCAGCGTAAGCGGTACCTACGAGCAGTACTTC,CASSVSGTYEQYF
TRBV29-1,NA,TRBJ2-1,NA,TGCAGCGTTGAACTCGAGTGGTTTGAGCAGTTCTTC,CSVELEWFEQFF
TRBV29-1,NA,TRBJ1-2,TRBD1,TGCAGCGTCCTACCAGGGACAGGGGGCGACTACACCTTC,CSVLPGTGGDYTF
TRBV4-1,NA,TRBJ2-7,TRBD2,TGCGCCAGCAGTCTGCTAGCGGGGGACTCCTACGAGCAGTACTTC,CASSLLAGDSYEQYF
TRBV20-1,NA,TRBJ2-5,NA,TGCAGTGCTAGGTCTCGAGAGACCCAGTACTTC,CSARSRETQYF
TRBV4-1,few,TRBJ2-2,TRBD2,TGCGCCAGCAGCCAAGGATTAGCGGGAGGCCCGAACACCGGGGAGCTGTTTTTT,CASSQGLAGGPNTGELFF
TRBV11-2,few,TRBJ2-1,TRBD2,TGTGCCAGCAGCCAACTAGCGGGAGATAACAATGAGCAGTTCTTC,CASSQLAGDNNEQFF
TRBV29-1,NA,TRBJ1-4,NA,TGCAGCGCTGTAACCTCAGGCTCTAATGAAAAACTGTTTTTT,CSAVTSGSNEKLFF
TRBV25-1,few,TRBJ2-1,TRBD2,TGTGCCAGCAGTGTCCGGACTAGAGCCTACAATGAGCAGTTCTTC,CASSVRTRAYNEQFF
TRBV29-1,few,TRBJ2-3,TRBD2,TGCAGCGTTGAAGATGGGGAACTAGCGGTCACAGATACGCAGTATTTT,CSVEDGELAVTDTQYF
TRBV5-1,NA,TRBJ2-7,TRBD2,TGCGCCAGCAGCTTACTAGCGGGTGACTACGAGCAGTACTTC,CASSLLAGDYEQYF
TRBV4-2,NA,TRBJ2-1,TRBD2,TGTGCCAGCAGCCAAGATCTGGGACTAGCGGGATACAATGAGCAGTTCTTC,CASSQDLGLAGYNEQFF
TRBV6-5,NA,TRBJ1-3,TRBD1,TGTGCCAGCAGTGCGGACAGGGGTGGAAACACCATATATTTT,CASSADRGGNTIYF
TRBV4-1,many,TRBJ2-7,NA,TGCGCCAGCAGCCCTCGAGTAGCAGCCTACGAGCAGTACTTC,CASSPRVAAYEQYF
TRBV19,few,TRBJ2-1,TRBD2,TGTGCCAGTAGTAGGCGGGAGTACAATGAGCAGTTCTTC,CASSRREYNEQFF
TRBV7-9,few,TRBJ2-7,TRBD2,TGTGCCAGCAGCCCCCGGGTAGCGGGAGGGTACGAGCAGTACTTC,CASSPRVAGGYEQYF
TRBV5-1,NA,TRBJ1-4,NA,TGCGCCAGCAGCATCGAACAGCCTAATGAAAAACTGTTTTTT,CASSIEQPNEKLFF
TRBV29-1,NA,TRBJ2-7,TRBD1,TGCAGCGTCAGCGACAGGGGTCGGACCTACGAGCAGTACTTC,CSVSDRGRTYEQYF
TRBV13,NA,TRBJ2-1,TRBD2,TGTGCCAGCAGCTTCGGACTAGCGGGAGGATCGGAGCAGTTCTTC,CASSFGLAGGSEQFF
TRBV2,few,TRBJ2-7,NA,TGTGCCAGCAGTGCCAGGTCCTCCTACGAGCAGTACTTC,CASSARSSYEQYF
TRBV7-9,NA,TRBJ1-2,TRBD1,TGTGCCAGCAGCTCTGGGGACAGGGATAACTATGGCTACACCTTC,CASSSGDRDNYGYTF
TRBV6-5,few,TRBJ1-2,TRBD1,TGTGCCAGCAGTTACGGACAGGGGGCCGACTATGGCTACACCTTC,CASSYGQGADYGYTF
TRBV20-1,NA,TRBJ2-5,NA,TGCAGTGCTAGCAGGGAACAGACCCAGTACTTC,CSASREQTQYF
TRBV10-3,NA,TRBJ2-7,NA,TGTGCCATCAGTCGACATTCCTACGAGCAGTACTTC,CAISRHSYEQYF
TRBV7-2,NA,TRBJ2-1,TRBD2,TGTGCCAGCAGCCTCCTAGCGGGGGCCAATGAGCAGTTCTTC,CASSLLAGANEQFF
TRBV15,NA,TRBJ1-2,TRBD1,TGTGCCACCAGCCCTCGGACAGGGGACGGCTACACCTTC,CATSPRTGDGYTF
TRBV29-1,few,TRBJ2-2,NA,TGCAGCGTAGGGGGTCCCGGGGAGCTGTTTTTT,CSVGGPGELFF
TRBV7-3,NA,TRBJ2-2,TRBD2,TGTGCCAGCAGCCCTGGGACTACGCCCGGGGAGCTGTTTTTT,CASSPGTTPGELFF
TRBV7-3,NA,TRBJ2-1,TRBD1,TGTGCCAGCAGCTTGGGACAGGGATACAATGAGCAGTTCTTC,CASSLGQGYNEQFF
TRBV2,NA,TRBJ2-2,NA,TGTGCCAGCAGTGATTCGGCAGGGAACACCGGGGAGCTGTTTTTT,CASSDSAGNTGELFF
TRBV25-1,once,TRBJ2-1,NA,TGTGCCAGCAGTAACCCGGGGGACAATGAGCAGTTCTTC,CASSNPGDNEQFF
TRBV5-1,NA,TRBJ2-7,TRBD2,TGCGCCAGCCGGACTAGCGGGAGTTCCTACGAGCAGTACTTC,CASRTSGSSYEQYF
TRBV2,NA,TRBJ1-5,NA,TGTGCCAGCAGTGACCAGTCGCTGCAGAGCAATCAGCCCCAGCATTTT,CASSDQSLQSNQPQHF
TRBV10-3,few,TRBJ2-7,NA,TGTGCCATCAGTGCGGGGAACGAGCAGTACTTC,CAISAGNEQYF
TRBV29-1,NA,TRBJ1-1,NA,TGCAGCGTTGAAGGTTGGGGAGGCACTGAAGCTTTCTTT,CSVEGWGGTEAFF
TRBV30,once,TRBJ2-1,TRBD2,TGTGCCTGGAGTTTAGCGGGGAACAATGAGCAGTTCTTC,CAWSLAGNNEQFF
TRBV14,NA,TRBJ2-3,NA,TGTGCCAGCAGCCAAGCGGACACGTTATCAACAGATACGCAGTATTTT,CASSQADTLSTDTQYF
TRBV9,NA,TRBJ1-5,NA,TGTGCCAGCAGCCTCGGGTCTAGCAATCAGCCCCAGCATTTT,CASSLGSSNQPQHF
TRBV19,NA,TRBJ1-5,NA,TGTGCCAGCGGAGGCATCCCCAGACCCCAGCATTTT,CASGGIPRPQHF
TRBV10-3,few,TRBJ2-7,TRBD1,TGTGCCATCAGGGACAGGGAGGCCTACGAGCAGTACTTC,CAIRDREAYEQYF
TRBV29-1,few,TRBJ2-6,NA,TGCAGCGTTCTACTAGTAGCTGGGGCCAACGTCCTGACTTTC,CSVLLVAGANVLTF
TRBV7-3,few,TRBJ2-5,TRBD2,TGTGCCAGCAGCCCCGGACTAGCGGGAGCCCCCCAAGAGACCCAGTACTTC,CASSPGLAGAPQETQYF
TRBV5-1,few,TRBJ1-2,TRBD1,TGCGCCAGCAGTTTAGACAGGGACTATGGCTACACCTTC,CASSLDRDYGYTF
TRBV7-3,few,TRBJ2-1,TRBD1,TGTGCCAGCAGCCCCGGGACAGGGTATGACAATGAGCAGTTCTTC,CASSPGTGYDNEQFF
TRBV5-1,NA,TRBJ2-5,TRBD1,TGCGCCAGCAGCTTAGGGACAGGCGAGACCCAGTACTTC,CASSLGTGETQYF
TRBV29-1,few,TRBJ2-3,TRBD2,TGCAGCGGGTCGACTAGCAGGGCAGATACGCAGTATTTT,CSGSTSRADTQYF
TRBV2,NA,TRBJ1-1,NA,TGTGCCAGCAGAATAGGAGTGGGCACTGAAGCTTTCTTT,CASRIGVGTEAFF
TRBV19,NA,TRBJ2-1,NA,TGTGCCAGTAGTCTCGTGGGAGAGTACAATGAGCAGTTCTTC,CASSLVGEYNEQFF
TRBV29-1,few,TRBJ2-1,NA,TGCAGCGGGTGGACTTTTAATGAGCAGTTCTTC,CSGWTFNEQFF
TRBV27,NA,TRBJ2-3,TRBD2,TGTGCCAGCATGCTAGCGGGAGCCCCAGATACGCAGTATTTT,CASMLAGAPDTQYF
TRBV7-9,NA,TRBJ2-7,NA,TGTGCCAGCAGCCCAAAGGGGACTTACGAGCAGTACTTC,CASSPKGTYEQYF
TRBV5-1,NA,TRBJ2-1,TRBD2,TGCGCCAGCAGCTTGAGCTCTAGCGGGAGCTCCTACAATGAGCAGTTCTTC,CASSLSSSGSSYNEQFF